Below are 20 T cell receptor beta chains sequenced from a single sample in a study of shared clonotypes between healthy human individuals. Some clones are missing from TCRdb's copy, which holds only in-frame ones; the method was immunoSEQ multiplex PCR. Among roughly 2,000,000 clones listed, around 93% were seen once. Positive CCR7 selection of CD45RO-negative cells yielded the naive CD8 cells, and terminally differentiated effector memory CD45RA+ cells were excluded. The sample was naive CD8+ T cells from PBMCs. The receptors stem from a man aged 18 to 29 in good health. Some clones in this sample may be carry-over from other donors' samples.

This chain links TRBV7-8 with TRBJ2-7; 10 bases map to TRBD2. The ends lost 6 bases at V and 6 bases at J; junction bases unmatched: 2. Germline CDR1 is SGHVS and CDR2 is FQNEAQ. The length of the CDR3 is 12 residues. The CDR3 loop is CASRAGGSEQYF. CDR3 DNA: TGTGCCAGCAGAGCGGGAGGGTCCGAGCAGTACTTC.

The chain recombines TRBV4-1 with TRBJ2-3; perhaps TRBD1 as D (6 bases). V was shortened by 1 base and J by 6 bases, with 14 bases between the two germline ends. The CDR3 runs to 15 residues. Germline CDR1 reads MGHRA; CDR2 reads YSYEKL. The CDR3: CASSQVHGDKDTQYF. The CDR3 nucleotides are TGCGCCAGCAGCCAAGTTCATGGGGACAAGGATACGCAGTATTTT.

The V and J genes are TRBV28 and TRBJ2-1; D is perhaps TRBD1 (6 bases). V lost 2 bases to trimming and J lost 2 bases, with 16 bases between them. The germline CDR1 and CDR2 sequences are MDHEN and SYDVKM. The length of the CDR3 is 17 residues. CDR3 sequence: CASSLDWTTGAYNEQFF. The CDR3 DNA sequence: TGTGCCAGCAGTTTAGACTGGACGACAGGCGCCTACAATGAGCAGTTCTTC.

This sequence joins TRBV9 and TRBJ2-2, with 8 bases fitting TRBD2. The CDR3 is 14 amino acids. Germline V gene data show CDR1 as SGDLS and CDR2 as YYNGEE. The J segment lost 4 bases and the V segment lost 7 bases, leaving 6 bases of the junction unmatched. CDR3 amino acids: CASRGGLGTGELFF. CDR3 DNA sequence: TGTGCCAGCCGGGGGGGGCTGGGCACCGGGGAGCTGTTTTTT.

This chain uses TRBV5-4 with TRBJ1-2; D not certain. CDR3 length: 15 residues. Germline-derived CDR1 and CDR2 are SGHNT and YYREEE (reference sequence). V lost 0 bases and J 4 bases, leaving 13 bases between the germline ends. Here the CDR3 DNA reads TGTGCCAGCAGCTTGGATCTCGGTGGTGGCTATGGCTACACCTTC. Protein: CASSLDLGGGYGYTF.

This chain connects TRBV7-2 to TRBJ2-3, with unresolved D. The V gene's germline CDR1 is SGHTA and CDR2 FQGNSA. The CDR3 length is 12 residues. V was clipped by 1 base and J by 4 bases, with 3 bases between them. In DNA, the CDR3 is TGTGCCAGCAGCTTAGACTCAGATACGCAGTATTTT. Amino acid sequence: CASSLDSDTQYF.

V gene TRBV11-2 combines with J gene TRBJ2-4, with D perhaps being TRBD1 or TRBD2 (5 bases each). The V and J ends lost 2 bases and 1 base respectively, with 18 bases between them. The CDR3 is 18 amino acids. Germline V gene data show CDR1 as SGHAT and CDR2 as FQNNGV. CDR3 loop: CASSLRDPGRIAKNIQYF. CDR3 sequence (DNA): TGTGCCAGCAGCTTAAGGGACCCCGGCCGAATTGCCAAAAACATTCAGTACTTC.

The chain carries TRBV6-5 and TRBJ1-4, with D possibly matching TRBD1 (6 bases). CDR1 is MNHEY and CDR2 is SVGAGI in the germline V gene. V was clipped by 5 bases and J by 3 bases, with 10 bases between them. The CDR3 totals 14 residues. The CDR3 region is CASSHRVSNEKLFF. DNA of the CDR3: TGTGCCAGCAGTCACAGGGTTTCTAATGAAAAACTGTTTTTT.

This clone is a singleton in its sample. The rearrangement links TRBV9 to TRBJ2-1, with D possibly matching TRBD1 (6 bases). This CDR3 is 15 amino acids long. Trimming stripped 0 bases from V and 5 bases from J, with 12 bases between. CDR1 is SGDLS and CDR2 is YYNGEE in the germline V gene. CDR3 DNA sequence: TGTGCCAGCAGCGTAGAAAGGGACAAGAACAATGAGCAGTTCTTC. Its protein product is CASSVERDKNNEQFF.

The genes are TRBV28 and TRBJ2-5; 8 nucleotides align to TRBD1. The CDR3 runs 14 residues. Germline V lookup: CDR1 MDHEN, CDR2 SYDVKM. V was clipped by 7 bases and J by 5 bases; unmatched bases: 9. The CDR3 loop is CASTRRGRKETQYF. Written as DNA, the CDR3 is TGTGCCAGCACCCGCAGGGGGCGCAAGGAGACCCAGTACTTC.

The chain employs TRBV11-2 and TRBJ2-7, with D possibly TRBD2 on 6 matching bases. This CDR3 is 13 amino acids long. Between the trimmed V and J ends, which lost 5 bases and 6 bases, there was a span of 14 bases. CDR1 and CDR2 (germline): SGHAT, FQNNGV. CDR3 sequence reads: CASSQGPGGEQYF. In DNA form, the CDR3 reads TGTGCCAGCAGCCAGGGACCCGGGGGCGAGCAGTACTTC.

CDR3 protein: CASSRLTGTPIETQYF. The DNA for the CDR3 is TGTGCCAGCAGCCGACTAACTGGGACCCCTATTGAGACCCAGTACTTC. The chain recombines TRBV7-9 with TRBJ2-5; D is tentatively TRBD1 or TRBD2 (5 bases each). Trimming stripped 5 bases from V and 5 bases from J, with 21 bases between. The germline CDR1 and CDR2 sequences are SEHNR and FQNEAQ (reference sequence). CDR3 length equals 16 residues.

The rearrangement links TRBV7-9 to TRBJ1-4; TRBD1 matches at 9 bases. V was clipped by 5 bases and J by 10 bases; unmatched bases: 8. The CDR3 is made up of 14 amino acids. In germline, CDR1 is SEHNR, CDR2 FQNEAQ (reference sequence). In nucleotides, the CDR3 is TGTGCCAGCAGCCTAACCGGGACAGGGACAAAACTGTTTTTT. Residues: CASSLTGTGTKLFF.

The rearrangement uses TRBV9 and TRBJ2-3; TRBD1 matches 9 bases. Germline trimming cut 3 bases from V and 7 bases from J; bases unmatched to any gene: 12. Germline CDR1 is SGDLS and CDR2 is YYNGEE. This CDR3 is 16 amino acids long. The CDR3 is CASSDMAGQGRNTQYF. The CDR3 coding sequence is TGTGCCAGCAGCGACATGGCGGGACAGGGCCGGAATACGCAGTATTTT.

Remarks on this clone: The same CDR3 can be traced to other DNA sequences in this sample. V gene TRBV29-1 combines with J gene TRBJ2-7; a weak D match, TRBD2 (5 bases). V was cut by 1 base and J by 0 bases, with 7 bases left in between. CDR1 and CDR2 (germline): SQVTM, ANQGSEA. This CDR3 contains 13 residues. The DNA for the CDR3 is TGCAGCGTTGAAGGACTATCCTCCTACGAGCAGTACTTC. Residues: CSVEGLSSYEQYF.

In DNA form, the CDR3 reads TGTGCCAGCAGTTCCGTTATATCGGGACAGGGACGAGAGACCCAGTACTTC. Translation gives CASSSVISGQGRETQYF. The chain carries TRBV7-3 and TRBJ2-5; 9 bases match TRBD1. The CDR3 has 17 residues. From germline, CDR1 is SGHTA and CDR2 FQGTGA. Trimming took 6 bases from V and 4 from J; bases not matched to a gene: 15.

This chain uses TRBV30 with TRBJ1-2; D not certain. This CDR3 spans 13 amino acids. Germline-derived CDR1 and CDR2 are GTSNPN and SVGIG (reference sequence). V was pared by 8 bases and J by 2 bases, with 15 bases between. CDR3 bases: TGTGCCACAAAAGGGCGCCCCAACTATGGCTACACCTTC. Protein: CATKGRPNYGYTF. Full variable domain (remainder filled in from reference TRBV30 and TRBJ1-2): SQTIHQWPATLVQPVGSPLSLECTVEGTSNPNLYWYRQAAGRGLQLLFYSVGIGQISSEVPQNLSASRPQDRQFILSSKKLLLSDSGFYLCATKGRPNYGYTFGSGTRLTVV.

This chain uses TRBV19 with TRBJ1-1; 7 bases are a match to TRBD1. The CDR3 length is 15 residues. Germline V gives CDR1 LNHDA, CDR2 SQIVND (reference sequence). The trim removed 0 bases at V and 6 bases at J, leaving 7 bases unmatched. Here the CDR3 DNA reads TGTGCCAGTAGTATAGATCCTACAGGGGTGGCTGAAGCTTTCTTT. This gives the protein CASSIDPTGVAEAFF.

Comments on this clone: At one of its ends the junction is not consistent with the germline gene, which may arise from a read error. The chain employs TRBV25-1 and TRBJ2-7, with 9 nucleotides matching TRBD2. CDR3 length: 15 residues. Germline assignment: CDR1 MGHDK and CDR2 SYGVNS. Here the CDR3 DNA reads TGTGCCAGCCGGAGCGGGAGGCATATCTCCGACGAGCAGTACTTC. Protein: CASRSGRHISDEQYF.

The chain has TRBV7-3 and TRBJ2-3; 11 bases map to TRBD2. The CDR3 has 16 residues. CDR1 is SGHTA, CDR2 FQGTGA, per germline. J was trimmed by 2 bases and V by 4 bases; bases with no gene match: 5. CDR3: CASSSVAGGTTDTQYF. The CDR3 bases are TGTGCCAGCAGCTCGGTAGCGGGAGGGACCACAGATACGCAGTATTTT.